This T cell receptor (beta chain) is drawn from a study of radiotherapy plus CTLA-4 blockade in lung cancer. The wider study: There were objective responses in over 15% of patients, and more than 30% had disease control.

Some clones are missing from TCRdb's copy, which holds only in-frame ones; the method was immunoSEQ multiplex PCR. The sample records roughly 75,000 clones, more than 80% being singletons. Points from the study as a whole: Radiotherapy with ipilimumab was followed by blood expansion of tumor-derived clones.

CDR3 length: 15 residues. V was pared by 3 bases and J by 4 bases, with 8 bases of the junction left unmatched. CDR1 SGHRS and CDR2 YFSETQ come from the germline V gene. Concerning this clone: Its antigen is still unknown.

This clonotype was obtained from a human donor with non-small cell lung cancer who had stable disease on radiotherapy plus ipilimumab. The material was peripheral blood, obtained from a patient treated with radiotherapy plus ipilimumab. V and J are TRBV5-1 and TRBJ1-2; 8 positions agree with TRBD1. CDR3 amino acids: CASSYRDRTVYGYTF. The CDR3 nucleotides read TGCGCCAGCAGCTACCGGGACAGGACGGTCTATGGCTACACCTTC.